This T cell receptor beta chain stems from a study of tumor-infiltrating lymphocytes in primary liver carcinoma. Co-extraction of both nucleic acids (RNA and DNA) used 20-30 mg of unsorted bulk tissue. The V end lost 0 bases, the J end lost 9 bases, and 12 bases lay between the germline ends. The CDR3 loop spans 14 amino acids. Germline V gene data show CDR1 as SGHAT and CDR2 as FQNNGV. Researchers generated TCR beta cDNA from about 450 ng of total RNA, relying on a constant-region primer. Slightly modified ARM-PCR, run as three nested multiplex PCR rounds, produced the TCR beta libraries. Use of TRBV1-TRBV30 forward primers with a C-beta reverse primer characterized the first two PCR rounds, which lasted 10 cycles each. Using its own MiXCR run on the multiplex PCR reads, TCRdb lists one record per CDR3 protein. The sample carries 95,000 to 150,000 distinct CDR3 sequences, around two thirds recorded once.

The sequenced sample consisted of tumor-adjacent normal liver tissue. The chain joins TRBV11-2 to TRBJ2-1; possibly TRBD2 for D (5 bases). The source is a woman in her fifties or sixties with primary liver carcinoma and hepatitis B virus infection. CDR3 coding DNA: TGTGCCAGCAGCTTAGATGGGAGTCTCAGTGAGCAGTTCTTC. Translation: CASSLDGSLSEQFF.